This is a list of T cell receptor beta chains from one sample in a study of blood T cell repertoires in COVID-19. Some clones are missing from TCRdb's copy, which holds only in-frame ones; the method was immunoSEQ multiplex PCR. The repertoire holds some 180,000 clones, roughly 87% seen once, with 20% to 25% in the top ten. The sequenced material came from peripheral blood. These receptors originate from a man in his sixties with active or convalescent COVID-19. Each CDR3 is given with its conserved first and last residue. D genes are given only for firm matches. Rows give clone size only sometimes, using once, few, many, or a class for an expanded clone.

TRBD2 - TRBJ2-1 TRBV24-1 CATSDAGTTTYNEQFF TGTGCCACCAGTGATGCCGGGACTACGACCTACAATGAGCAGTTCTTC
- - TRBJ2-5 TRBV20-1 CSASLETQYF TGCAGTGCTTCCTTAGAGACCCAGTACTTC
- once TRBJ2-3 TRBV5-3 CARSSPGRSSTDTQYF TGTGCCAGAAGCTCGCCGGGAAGGTCTAGCACAGATACGCAGTATTTT
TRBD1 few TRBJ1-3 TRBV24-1 CATSDITGGKNTIYF TGTGCCACCAGTGATATCACAGGGGGCAAAAACACCATATATTTT
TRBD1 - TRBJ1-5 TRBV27 CASSLSKGQGGISNQPQHF TGTGCCAGCAGTTTATCGAAGGGACAGGGGGGAATAAGCAATCAGCCCCAGCATTTT
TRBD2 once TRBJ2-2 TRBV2 CASSERGPGLGATGELFF TGTGCCAGCAGTGAAAGGGGTCCGGGACTAGGGGCGACCGGGGAGCTGTTTTTT
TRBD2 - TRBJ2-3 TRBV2 CASTRGGAKTDTQYF TGTGCCAGCACACGGGGGGGGGCGAAGACAGATACGCAGTATTTT
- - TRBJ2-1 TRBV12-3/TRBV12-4 CASSSTGLNEQFF TGTGCCAGCAGTTCTACAGGTCTCAATGAGCAGTTCTTC
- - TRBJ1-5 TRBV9 CASSTGTRDQPQHF TGTGCCAGCTCTACCGGGACACGAGATCAGCCCCAGCATTTT
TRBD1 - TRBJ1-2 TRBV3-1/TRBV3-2 CASSSRARQGIGYTF TGTGCCAGCAGCTCCCGCGCTAGACAGGGTATCGGCTACACCTTC
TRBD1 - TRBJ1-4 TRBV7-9 CASRFGQDKNEKLFF TGTGCCAGCAGATTTGGACAGGACAAGAATGAAAAACTGTTTTTT
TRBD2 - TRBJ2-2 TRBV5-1 CASSSGTSNTGELFF TGCGCCAGCAGCTCCGGGACTAGCAACACCGGGGAGCTGTTTTTT
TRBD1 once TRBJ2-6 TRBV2 CASSGLTGVVLTF TGTGCCAGCAGTGGACTGACAGGGGTTGTCCTGACTTTC
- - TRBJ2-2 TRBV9 CASSGYQVNTGELFF TGTGCCAGCAGCGGGTACCAGGTGAACACCGGGGAGCTGTTTTTT
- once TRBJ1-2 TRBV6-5 CASSLKQGYGYTF TGTGCCAGCAGCCTCAAACAGGGTTATGGCTACACCTTC
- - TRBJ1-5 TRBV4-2 CASSQGATGNSNQPQHF TGTGCCAGCAGCCAAGGGGCCACAGGCAATAGCAATCAGCCCCAGCATTTT
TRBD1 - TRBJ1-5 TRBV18 CASSPTTGGGQPQHF TGTGCCAGCTCACCGACGACAGGGGGCGGTCAGCCCCAGCATTTT
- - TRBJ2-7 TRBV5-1 CASSQGSSYEQYF TGCGCCAGCAGTCAGGGGAGCTCCTACGAGCAGTACTTC
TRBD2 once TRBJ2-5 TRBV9 CASSVAGSGSQETQYF TGTGCCAGCAGCGTAGCTGGTAGCGGGAGCCAAGAGACCCAGTACTTC
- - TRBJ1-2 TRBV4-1 CASSQDPLGGYGYTF TGCGCCAGCAGCCAAGACCCACTCGGTGGCTATGGCTACACCTTC
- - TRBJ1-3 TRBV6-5 CASRKSSGNTIYF TGTGCCAGCAGGAAGAGCTCTGGAAACACCATATATTTT
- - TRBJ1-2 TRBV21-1 CASSKRQSYGYTF TGTGCCAGCAGCAAAAGACAGAGCTATGGCTACACCTTC
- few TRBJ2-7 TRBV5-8 CASSFGGFYEQYF TGTGCCAGCAGCTTCGGGGGATTCTACGAGCAGTACTTC
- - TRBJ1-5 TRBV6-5 CAVLGNQPQHF TGTGCCGTTCTAGGCAATCAGCCCCAGCATTTT
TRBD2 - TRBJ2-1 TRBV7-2 CASSFSGGSYNEQFF TGTGCCAGCAGCTTCAGCGGGGGCTCCTACAATGAGCAGTTCTTC
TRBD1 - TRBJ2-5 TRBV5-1 CASSPGTGEETQYF TGCGCCAGCAGCCCTGGGACAGGGGAAGAGACCCAGTACTTC
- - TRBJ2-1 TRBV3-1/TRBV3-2 CASSQVGPGEQFF TGTGCCAGCAGCCAAGTGGGGCCTGGGGAGCAGTTCTTC
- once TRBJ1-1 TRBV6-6 CASSYSRSEAFF TGTGCCAGCAGTTACTCGCGATCCGAAGCTTTCTTT
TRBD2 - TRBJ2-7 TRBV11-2 CASSLAGGRSEQYF TGTGCCAGCAGCTTAGCGGGGGGTAGGTCCGAGCAGTACTTC
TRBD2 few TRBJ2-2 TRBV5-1 CASSLFLAGGTGELFF TGCGCCAGCAGCTTGTTTCTAGCGGGGGGAACCGGGGAGCTGTTTTTT
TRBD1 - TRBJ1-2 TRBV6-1 CASSDPGQGNGYTF TGTGCCAGCAGTGACCCGGGACAGGGTAATGGCTACACCTTC
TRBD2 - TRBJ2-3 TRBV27 CASSRLAGDTQYF TGTGCCAGCAGTAGACTAGCAGGGGATACGCAGTATTTT
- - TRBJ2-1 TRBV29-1 CSGKTYGSNEQFF TGCAGCGGGAAGACATATGGGTCGAATGAGCAGTTCTTC
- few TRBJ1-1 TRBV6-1 CASSEWGQNTEAFF TGTGCCAGCAGTGAATGGGGACAGAACACTGAAGCTTTCTTT
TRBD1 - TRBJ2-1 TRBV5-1 CASSPGPGGYNEQFF TGCGCCAGCAGCCCAGGGCCAGGGGGCTACAATGAGCAGTTCTTC
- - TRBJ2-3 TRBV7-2 CASKLGGSASDTQYF TGTGCCAGCAAATTAGGGGGTTCAGCGTCGGATACGCAGTATTTT
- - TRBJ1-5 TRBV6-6 CASSSKTGPNQPQHF TGTGCCAGCAGTTCCAAAACAGGGCCCAATCAGCCCCAGCATTTT
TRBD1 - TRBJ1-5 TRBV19 CASSRQGRSNQPQHF TGTGCCAGTTCCAGACAGGGACGTAGCAATCAGCCCCAGCATTTT
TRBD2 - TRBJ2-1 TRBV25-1 CASTGTTIRDYNEQFF TGTGCCAGCACCGGGACTACCATCCGGGACTACAATGAGCAGTTCTTC
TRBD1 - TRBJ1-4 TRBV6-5 CASSSPGGGYEKLFF TGTGCCAGCAGTTCTCCAGGGGGCGGTTATGAAAAACTGTTTTTT
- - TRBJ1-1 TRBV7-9 CASSRQDRGTEAFF TGTGCCAGCAGCCGACAGGACAGAGGCACTGAAGCTTTCTTT
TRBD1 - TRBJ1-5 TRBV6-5 CASSSTGAGNQPQHF TGTGCCAGCAGTTCCACAGGGGCCGGCAATCAGCCCCAGCATTTT
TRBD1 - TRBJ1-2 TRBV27 CASARGNSNYGYTF TGTGCCAGCGCCAGGGGGAACTCTAACTATGGCTACACCTTC
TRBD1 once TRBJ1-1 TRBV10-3 CAISESGTGVAEAFF TGTGCCATCAGTGAGTCGGGGACAGGGGTTGCTGAAGCTTTCTTT
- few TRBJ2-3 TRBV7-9 CASSLGATDTQYF TGTGCCAGCAGCTTGGGGGCCACAGATACGCAGTATTTT
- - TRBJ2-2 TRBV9 CASSVEAWQGSDTGELFF TGTGCCAGCAGCGTAGAGGCGTGGCAGGGATCGGACACCGGGGAGCTGTTTTTT
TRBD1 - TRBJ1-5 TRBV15 CATARDSSSNQPQHF TGTGCCACCGCCAGGGACAGCAGTAGCAATCAGCCCCAGCATTTT
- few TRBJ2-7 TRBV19 CASSIRGHEQYF TGTGCCAGTAGTATAAGAGGGCACGAGCAGTACTTC
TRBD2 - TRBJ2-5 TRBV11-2 CASSLSPAGGQETQYF TGTGCCAGCAGCTTAAGCCCAGCGGGGGGCCAAGAGACCCAGTACTTC
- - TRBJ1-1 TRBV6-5 CASRRTLNTEAFF TGTGCCAGCAGGAGGACACTAAACACTGAAGCTTTCTTT
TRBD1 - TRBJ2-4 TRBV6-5 CASTSGTGINIQYF TGTGCCAGCACCTCCGGGACAGGGATAAACATTCAGTACTTC
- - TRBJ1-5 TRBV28 CASSFGSTGGNQPQHF TGTGCCAGCAGTTTTGGCTCGACGGGAGGGAATCAGCCCCAGCATTTT
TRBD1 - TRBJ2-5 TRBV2 CASSDRGQVGETQYF TGTGCCAGCAGCGACCGTGGACAGGTTGGAGAGACCCAGTACTTC
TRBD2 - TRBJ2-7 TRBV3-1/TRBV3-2 CASSFGLAGALEQYF TGTGCCAGCAGTTTCGGACTAGCGGGTGCCTTGGAGCAGTACTTC
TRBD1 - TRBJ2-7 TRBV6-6 CASRSTGGREQYF TGTGCCAGCAGATCTACAGGGGGGCGAGAGCAGTACTTC